The next 19 T cell receptor beta chains were all read from a single sample in a study of T-cell memory formation after mild COVID-19. One entry per CDR3 protein results from TCRdb running MiXCR on the 5' RACE reads. The table shows 95,000 to 120,000 distinct CDR3 sequences, with approximately 22% occurring only once. Sequencing was done on a sample of PBMCs or a T cell subset sorted from them (not recorded which). These receptors were collected from a man between 18 and 35 years old who had mild COVID-19 (a few samples of this study predate the infection). Cell type and time point are not known.

In its sample, this clonotype was seen a few times. The genes are TRBV24-1 and TRBJ2-5; no firm D call. The CDR3 covers 12 residues. Trimming removed 1 base from V and 4 bases from J, with 3 bases in between. Germline V gene lookup returns CDR1 KGHDR and CDR2 SFDVKD. CDR3 coding DNA: TGTGCCACCAGTGATTTTGGAGAGACCCAGTACTTC. Its translation is CATSDFGETQYF.

The V and J genes are TRBV5-5 and TRBJ1-1, with 9 nucleotides matching TRBD1. Germline V gene data show CDR1 as SGHKS and CDR2 as YYEKEE (reference sequence). This CDR3 is built from 17 residues. V gave up 5 bases and J gave up 0 bases; unmatched junction bases: 11. The CDR3 loop reads CASRIRDRVAMNTEAFF. The CDR3 coding sequence is TGTGCCAGCAGGATCCGGGACAGGGTGGCTATGAACACTGAAGCTTTCTTT.

The chain employs TRBV9 and TRBJ2-4; possibly TRBD1 for D (6 bases). V shed 2 bases and J shed 1 base, with 16 bases lying between them. Germline CDR1 SGDLS, CDR2 YYNGEE. This CDR3 spans 17 amino acids. The CDR3 is CASSVTKYRDAKNIQYF. For the CDR3, the DNA is TGTGCCAGCAGCGTCACGAAATACAGGGATGCCAAAAACATTCAGTACTTC.

The rearrangement joins TRBV4-2 to TRBJ1-5, with 9 bases that match TRBD1. V shed 3 bases, J shed 7 bases, and the junction held 7 bases outside the gene matches. This CDR3 has 15 residues. Germline CDR1 and CDR2: LGHNA and YNFKEQ. The CDR3 is CASSQDRGTGQPQHF. CDR3 sequence (DNA): TGTGCCAGCAGCCAGGACAGGGGTACAGGGCAGCCCCAGCATTTT.

This clonotype was recorded a few times. CDR3 region: CAISDGTVSNQPQHF. The CDR3 bases are TGTGCCATCAGCGACGGGACAGTTAGCAATCAGCCCCAGCATTTT. The chain recombines TRBV10-3 with TRBJ1-5; 7 bases are shared with TRBD1. The V segment lost 6 bases and the J segment 0 bases; nucleotides outside the gene matches: 5. The CDR3 runs 15 residues. From germline, CDR1 is ENHRY and CDR2 SYGVKD.

The chain uses TRBV3-1 and TRBJ1-5; D unclear. Trimming pared 2 bases from V and 5 bases from J, leaving 7 bases between. Germline V CDR1 and CDR2: LGHDT, YNNKEL (reference sequence). This CDR3 has 13 residues. The CDR3 DNA follows: TGTGCCAGCAGCCAACTAGGGTATCAGCCCCAGCATTTT. As protein: CASSQLGYQPQHF.

The chain is built from TRBV20-1 and TRBJ2-5; 9 bases map to TRBD2. Germline CDR1 and CDR2: DFQATT and SNEGSKA (reference sequence). V shed 1 base and J 2 bases; nucleotides not matched to a gene: 5. The CDR3 extends over 15 amino acids. CDR3 amino acids: CSARGGGAWQETQYF. CDR3 in DNA: TGCAGTGCTAGAGGCGGGGGGGCCTGGCAAGAGACCCAGTACTTC.

V gene TRBV3-1 combines with J gene TRBJ2-3; the D gene is possibly TRBD2 (6 bases). The CDR3 runs to 15 residues. With 2 bases removed from V and 4 bases from J, the gap between germline ends came to 13 bases. Germline CDR1 reads LGHDT; CDR2 reads YNNKEL (reference sequence). CDR3 residues: CASSQRAGSADTQYF. CDR3 in DNA: TGTGCCAGCAGCCAACGGGCGGGATCGGCAGATACGCAGTATTTT.

This clonotype was recorded a few times. The chain carries TRBV10-3 and TRBJ2-1; D unclear. Trimming pared 0 bases from V and 7 bases from J, leaving 7 bases between. This CDR3 spans 13 amino acids. Germline assignment: CDR1 ENHRY and CDR2 SYGVKD. DNA for the CDR3: TGTGCCATCAGTGAGTCGATTCAGAATGAGCAGTTCTTC. Amino acids: CAISESIQNEQFF.

This clonotype was picked up a small number of times. The chain carries TRBV7-8 and TRBJ1-4; possible D gene TRBD1, 5 bases. In germline, CDR1 is SGHVS, CDR2 FQNEAQ. Trimming removed 3 bases from V and 5 bases from J, with 13 bases in between. The CDR3 contains 15 residues. In DNA, the CDR3 is TGTGCCAGCAGCTTGGGAGACAGCACCAATGAAAAACTGTTTTTT. This encodes CASSLGDSTNEKLFF.

This clonotype has only a few counts. In nucleotides, the CDR3 is TGTGCCAGCAGTGATCCCTTGCGGGGGGAGCCAGATACGCAGTATTTT. It encodes CASSDPLRGEPDTQYF. The chain is built from TRBV6-1 and TRBJ2-3, with 8 nucleotides matching TRBD2. The CDR3 length is 16 residues. Trimming removed 3 bases from V and 4 bases from J; junction bases left unmatched: 9. In germline, CDR1 is MNHNS, CDR2 SASEGT.

This clonotype came up once. The chain couples TRBV9 to TRBJ2-2; tentatively, D is TRBD1 (6 bases). Germline CDR1 SGDLS, CDR2 YYNGEE. The CDR3 loop spans 14 amino acids. Trimming took off 0 bases at V and 6 bases at J, with 9 bases between the two ends. The CDR3 DNA follows: TGTGCCAGCAGCGTAGAGGACAGAGCCGGGGAGCTGTTTTTT. It codes for CASSVEDRAGELFF. Together with reference TRBV9 and TRBJ2-2, the CDR3 gives the full variable domain: DSGVTQTPKHLITATGQRVTLRCSPRSGDLSVYWYQQSLDQGLQFLIQYYNGEERAKGNILERFSAQQFPDLHSELNLSSLELGDSALYFCASSVEDRAGELFFGEGSRLTVL.

There are many counts of this clonotype. V gene TRBV12-3 or TRBV12-4 combines with J gene TRBJ2-5; 7 nucleotides line up with TRBD2. The J segment lost 4 bases and the V segment lost 1 base, leaving 0 bases of the junction unmatched. The CDR3 consists of 13 residues. The CDR3 DNA is TGTGCCAGCAGTTTAGGGGGGGGAGAGACCCAGTACTTC. Residues: CASSLGGGETQYF.

This clonotype was counted only a few times. This rearrangement joins TRBV20-1 to TRBJ1-1, with a tentative D call TRBD1 (6 bases). V lost 6 bases and J 5 bases, leaving 19 bases between the germline ends. There are 14 residues in the CDR3. Germline assignment: CDR1 DFQATT and CDR2 SNEGSKA (reference sequence). The CDR3 DNA follows: TGCAGTGCGACCCTCCGGGGGCGCGGAACTGAAGCTTTCTTT. Residues: CSATLRGRGTEAFF.

The sample holds a few counts of this clonotype. The chain joins TRBV11-2 to TRBJ2-1; the D gene is possibly TRBD1 (6 bases). The germline V gene has CDR1 SGHAT and CDR2 FQNNGV. The V gene lost 2 bases and the J gene lost 1 base, with 12 bases spanning the gap. The CDR3 spans 16 residues. This CDR3 is CASSLFWTASYNEQFF. Written as DNA, the CDR3 is TGTGCCAGCAGCTTATTCTGGACAGCATCCTACAATGAGCAGTTCTTC.

The V and J genes are TRBV24-1 and TRBJ2-4, with 7 bases aligning to TRBD1. The CDR3 runs to 14 residues. V shed 3 bases and J 9 bases; nucleotides not matched to a gene: 7. Germline V gene sequence: CDR1 KGHDR, CDR2 SFDVKD. The CDR3 here is CATSDARDSTIQYF. Written as DNA, the CDR3 is TGTGCCACCAGTGATGCCCGGGACAGTACCATTCAGTACTTC.

This clonotype was observed many times. The chain joins TRBV7-6 to TRBJ2-3; 11 nucleotides match TRBD1. Germline assignment: CDR1 SGHVS and CDR2 FNYEAQ. Trimming took 6 bases from V and 4 from J; bases not matched to a gene: 6. CDR3 length equals 15 residues. This chain's CDR3 is CASSQDRGLADTQYF. DNA for the CDR3: TGTGCCAGCAGTCAGGACAGGGGGCTGGCAGATACGCAGTATTTT.

V is TRBV29-1 and J is TRBJ2-3; D remains unclear. V shed 4 bases and J shed 6 bases, with 20 bases lying between them. Germline V gene data show CDR1 as SQVTM and CDR2 as ANQGSEA. CDR3 length equals 15 residues. The CDR3 here is CSVVSAFIGGDTQYF. CDR3 nucleotide sequence: TGCAGCGTTGTGTCCGCTTTTATTGGCGGTGATACGCAGTATTTT.

The V and J genes are TRBV5-5 and TRBJ2-1; D is unresolved. The CDR3 spans 12 residues. Germline assignment: CDR1 SGHKS and CDR2 YYEKEE (reference sequence). V was cut by 4 bases and J by 5 bases, with 7 bases left in between. CDR3 region: CASSGLNNEQFF. Here the CDR3 DNA reads TGTGCCAGCAGCGGCTTGAACAATGAGCAGTTCTTC.